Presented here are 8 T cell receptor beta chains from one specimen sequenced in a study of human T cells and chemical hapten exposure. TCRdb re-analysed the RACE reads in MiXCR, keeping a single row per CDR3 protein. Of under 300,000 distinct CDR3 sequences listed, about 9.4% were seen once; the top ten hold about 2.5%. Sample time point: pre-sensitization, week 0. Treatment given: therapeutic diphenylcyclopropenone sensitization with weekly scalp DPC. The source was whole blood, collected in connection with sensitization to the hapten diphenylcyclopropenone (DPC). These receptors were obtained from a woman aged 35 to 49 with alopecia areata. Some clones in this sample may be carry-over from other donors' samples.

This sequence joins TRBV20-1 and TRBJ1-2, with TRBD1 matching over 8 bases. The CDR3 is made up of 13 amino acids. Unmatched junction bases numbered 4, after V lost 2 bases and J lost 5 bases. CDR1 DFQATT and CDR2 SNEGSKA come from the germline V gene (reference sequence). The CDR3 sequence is CSARQGARYGYTF. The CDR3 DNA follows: TGCAGTGCTAGACAGGGGGCTAGGTATGGCTACACCTTC.

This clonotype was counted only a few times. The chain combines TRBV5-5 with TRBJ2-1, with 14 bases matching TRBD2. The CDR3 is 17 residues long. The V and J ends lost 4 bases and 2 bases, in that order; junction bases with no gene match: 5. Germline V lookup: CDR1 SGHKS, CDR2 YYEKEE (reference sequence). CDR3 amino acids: CASSMGLAGAPYNEQFF. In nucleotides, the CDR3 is TGTGCCAGCAGCATGGGACTAGCGGGAGCCCCCTACAATGAGCAGTTCTTC.

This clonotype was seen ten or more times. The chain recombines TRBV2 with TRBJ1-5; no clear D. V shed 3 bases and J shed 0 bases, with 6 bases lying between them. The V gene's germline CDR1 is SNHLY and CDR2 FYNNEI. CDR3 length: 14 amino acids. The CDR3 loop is CASSDQRSNQPQHF. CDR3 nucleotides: TGTGCCAGCAGTGACCAGCGTAGCAATCAGCCCCAGCATTTT. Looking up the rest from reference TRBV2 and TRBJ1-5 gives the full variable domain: EPEVTQTPSHQVTQMGQEVILRCVPISNHLYFYWYRQILGQKVEFLVSFYNNEISEKSEIFDDQFSVERPDGSNFTLKIRSTKLEDSAMYFCASSDQRSNQPQHFGDGTRLSIL.

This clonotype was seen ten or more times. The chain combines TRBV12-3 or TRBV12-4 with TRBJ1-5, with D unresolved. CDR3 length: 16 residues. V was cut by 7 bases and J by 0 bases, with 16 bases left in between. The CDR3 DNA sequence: TGTGCCAGCACCCTCGACATCTTTAATAGCAATCAGCCCCAGCATTTT. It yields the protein CASTLDIFNSNQPQHF.

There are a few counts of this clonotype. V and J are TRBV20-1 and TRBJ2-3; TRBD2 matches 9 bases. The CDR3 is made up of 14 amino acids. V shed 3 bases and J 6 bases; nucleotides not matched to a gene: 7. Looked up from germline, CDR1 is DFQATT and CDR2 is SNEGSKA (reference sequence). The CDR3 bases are TGCAGTGCTAGGCGACCTAGCGGGATCGATACGCAGTATTTT. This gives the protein CSARRPSGIDTQYF.

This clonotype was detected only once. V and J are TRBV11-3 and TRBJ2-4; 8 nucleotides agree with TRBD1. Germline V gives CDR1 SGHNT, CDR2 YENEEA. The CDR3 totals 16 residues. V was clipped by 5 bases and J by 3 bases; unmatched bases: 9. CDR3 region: CASSPRQGIIKNIQYF. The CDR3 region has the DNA TGTGCCAGCAGCCCCAGACAGGGGATAATCAAAAACATTCAGTACTTC.

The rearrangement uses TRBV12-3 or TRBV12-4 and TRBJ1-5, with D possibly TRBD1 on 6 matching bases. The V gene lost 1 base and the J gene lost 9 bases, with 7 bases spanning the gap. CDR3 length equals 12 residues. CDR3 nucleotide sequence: TGTGCCAGCAGTTTAGTCAGGGGGCCCCAGCATTTT. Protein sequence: CASSLVRGPQHF.

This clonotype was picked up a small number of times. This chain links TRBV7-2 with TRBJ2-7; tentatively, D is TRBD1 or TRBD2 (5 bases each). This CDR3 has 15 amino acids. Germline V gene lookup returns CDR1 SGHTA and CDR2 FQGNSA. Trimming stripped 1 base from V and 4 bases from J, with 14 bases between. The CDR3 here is CASSLGWDGGYEQYF. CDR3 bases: TGTGCCAGCAGCTTAGGGTGGGACGGAGGATACGAGCAGTACTTC.